One sample yielded the 18 T cell receptor beta chains listed below, sequenced in a study of T cells after yellow fever vaccination. TCRdb independently ran MiXCR on the 5' RACE reads; one entry per CDR3 protein. The table records 620,000 or so distinct CDR3 sequences, around a sixth of them present only once. Sample: PBMCs, taken more than 4 days after the first yellow fever vaccination. All receptors come from a young man who received the YFV17D yellow fever vaccine.

The J gene is TRBJ2-1, the V gene TRBV29-1; D is uncertain. The CDR3 runs to 11 residues. CDR1 is SQVTM, CDR2 ANQGSEA, per germline. Trimming left V 4 bases short and J 6 bases short, with 7 bases between. In DNA form, the CDR3 reads TGCAGCGTTGGCTCCCCCAATGAGCAGTTCTTC. It codes for CSVGSPNEQFF.

The rearrangement uses TRBV5-8 and TRBJ1-5, with D maybe TRBD1 (6 bases). The V and J ends lost 3 bases and 6 bases respectively, with 13 bases between them. The CDR3 runs to 14 residues. CDR1 SGHTS and CDR2 YDEGEE come from the germline V gene. The CDR3 protein is CASSSPRGFQPQHF. In nucleotides, the CDR3 is TGTGCCAGCAGCTCTCCGAGGGGGTTTCAGCCCCAGCATTTT.

The chain joins TRBV6-5 to TRBJ2-7; D remains ambiguous. Germline V gives CDR1 MNHEY, CDR2 SVGAGI. The CDR3 loop spans 12 amino acids. Trimming left V 5 bases short and J 5 bases short, with 10 bases between. CDR3 sequence reads: CASSPSRHEQYF. The CDR3 coding sequence is TGTGCCAGCAGTCCTAGTCGACACGAGCAGTACTTC.

J is TRBJ2-3 and V is TRBV7-9, with D possibly matching TRBD1 (5 bases). The CDR3 loop spans 14 amino acids. Per the germline V gene, CDR1 is SEHNR and CDR2 is FQNEAQ (reference sequence). Deletions cut 3 bases from V and 1 base from J, with 8 bases between. As DNA, the CDR3 is TGTGCCAGCAGCTTTAAAGGGGGCACAGATACGCAGTATTTT. The encoded protein is CASSFKGGTDTQYF.

The V and J genes are TRBV24-1 and TRBJ2-3; D is uncertain. Germline CDR1 reads KGHDR; CDR2 reads SFDVKD. V was shortened by 4 bases and J by 1 base, with 8 bases between the two germline ends. This CDR3 is built from 14 residues. CDR3 in amino acids: CATSDPGRTDTQYF. CDR3 DNA sequence: TGTGCCACCAGTGACCCCGGCCGCACAGATACGCAGTATTTT.

The chain joins TRBV5-1 to TRBJ2-3, with 10 bases aligning to TRBD2. The V gene end was trimmed by 0 bases and the J gene end by 5 bases; junction bases not matched to a gene: 6. CDR3 length: 16 residues. Germline V gene lookup returns CDR1 SGHRS and CDR2 YFSETQ. CDR3 DNA: TGCGCCAGCAGCTTGGCCCTAGCGGGGGAAGGAGATACGCAGTATTTT. Amino acid sequence: CASSLALAGEGDTQYF.

V usage is TRBV7-9 and J usage is TRBJ2-3; 8 positions agree with TRBD1. Germline assignment: CDR1 SEHNR and CDR2 FQNEAQ (reference sequence). Germline trimming cut 5 bases from V and 5 bases from J; bases unmatched to any gene: 9. The CDR3 is made up of 15 amino acids. DNA for the CDR3: TGTGCCAGCAGCGATCGACAGGGGCCAGGAGATACGCAGTATTTT. Translation: CASSDRQGPGDTQYF.

This clonotype has a handful of counts. This chain uses TRBV2 with TRBJ2-1, with D perhaps given as TRBD1 or TRBD2 (6 bases each). The CDR3 is 16 amino acids. V shed 2 bases and J shed 0 bases, with 11 bases lying between them. The germline gives CDR1 SNHLY, CDR2 FYNNEI. The CDR3 coding sequence is TGTGCCAGCAGTGAAAGGGGGGTTAGCTCCTACAATGAGCAGTTCTTC. Encoded protein: CASSERGVSSYNEQFF.

This clonotype came up a few times. The genes are TRBV7-9 and TRBJ2-3; the D gene is possibly TRBD1 (5 bases). The CDR3 sequence is 13 residues long. Looked up from germline, CDR1 is SEHNR and CDR2 is FQNEAQ (reference sequence). V lost 6 bases and J lost 0, with 7 bases in between. The CDR3 reads CASRRQSTDTQYF. The CDR3 nucleotides read TGTGCCAGCAGACGACAGAGCACAGATACGCAGTATTTT.

This chain uses TRBV6-2 or TRBV6-3 with TRBJ2-1; 7 bases fit TRBD2. The germline V gene has CDR1 MNHEY and CDR2 SVGEGT. The CDR3 covers 15 residues. The junction had 12 bases not matched to a gene; V was cut back by 8 bases and J by 5 bases. The CDR3 here is CASGYHRAGDNEQFF. The CDR3 DNA is TGTGCCAGCGGGTACCACCGGGCGGGGGACAATGAGCAGTTCTTC.

This clonotype turned up a few times. The CDR3 DNA sequence: TGTGCCAGCAGCTTTAATCAGGAATCTACCTATGGCTACACCTTC. Protein: CASSFNQESTYGYTF. The chain couples TRBV7-2 to TRBJ1-2; D remains ambiguous. Germline CDR1 and CDR2: SGHTA and FQGNSA. The CDR3 covers 15 residues. The V end was cut by 3 bases, the J end by 4 bases, with 15 bases between.

The CDR3 loop is CASSVSGGADNSPLHF. The DNA for the CDR3 is TGTGCCAGCAGCGTATCGGGGGGTGCGGATAATTCACCCCTCCACTTT. The genes are TRBV9 and TRBJ1-6, with D possibly TRBD1 on 5 matching bases. Between the trimmed V and J ends, which lost 1 base and 5 bases, there was a span of 13 bases. CDR3 length equals 16 residues. Germline-derived CDR1 and CDR2 are SGDLS and YYNGEE. Variable domain in full (rest from reference TRBV9 and TRBJ1-6): DSGVTQTPKHLITATGQRVTLRCSPRSGDLSVYWYQQSLDQGLQFLIQYYNGEERAKGNILERFSAQQFPDLHSELNLSSLELGDSALYFCASSVSGGADNSPLHFGNGTRLTVT.

This clonotype was observed a single time. J is TRBJ1-1 and V is TRBV7-6; D perhaps matches TRBD1 (5 bases). V lost 4 bases and J lost 9, with 12 bases in between. CDR1 and CDR2 from the germline V gene are SGHVS and FNYEAQ. The CDR3 contains 12 residues. CDR3 DNA: TGTGCCAGCAGCTCTGGCGGGACGCAAGCTTTCTTT. Its protein is CASSSGGTQAFF.

This clonotype was counted only a few times. This chain connects TRBV18 to TRBJ1-1; weak D call: TRBD1 (5 bases). Germline CDR1 reads KGHSH; CDR2 reads LQKENI. This CDR3 has 16 amino acids. Trimming cost V 3 bases and J 1 base, with 15 bases left between them. CDR3: CASSPRRRGGNTEAFF. For the CDR3, the DNA is TGTGCCAGCTCACCGAGGAGGAGGGGAGGGAACACTGAAGCTTTCTTT.

The table lists this clonotype with many counts. This chain links TRBV12-3 or TRBV12-4 with TRBJ2-7; the match to TRBD1 covers 11 bases. The CDR3 totals 13 residues. The J segment lost 7 bases and the V segment lost 6 bases, leaving 5 bases of the junction unmatched. The CDR3 is CASRGQGAGEQYV. The DNA of the CDR3 is TGTGCCAGCAGAGGACAGGGGGCGGGAGAGCAGTACGTC.

The genes are TRBV9 and TRBJ1-5; TRBD1 agrees at 8 bases. The CDR3 spans 17 residues. Germline-derived CDR1 and CDR2 are SGDLS and YYNGEE. Losses at the gene ends were 0 bases for V and 1 base for J; bases not matched to a gene: 6. The chain's CDR3 is CASSVGTGIGSNQPQHF. The DNA of the CDR3 is TGTGCCAGCAGCGTAGGGACAGGGATTGGAAGCAATCAGCCCCAGCATTTT.

This clonotype occurred a few times. This CDR3 is CASSWGPRTGGPETQYF. The CDR3 nucleotides read TGCGCCAGCAGCTGGGGCCCTCGGACAGGGGGCCCGGAGACCCAGTACTTC. V usage is TRBV5-1 and J usage is TRBJ2-5; 11 nucleotides align to TRBD1. V gave up 3 bases and J gave up 5 bases; unmatched junction bases: 12. This CDR3 is built from 17 residues. The germline CDR1 and CDR2 sequences are SGHRS and YFSETQ.

This chain uses TRBV6-2 or TRBV6-3 with TRBJ2-4, with D possibly matching TRBD2 (6 bases). Trimming pared 3 bases from V and 0 bases from J, leaving 12 bases between. This CDR3 contains 16 residues. In germline, CDR1 is MNHEY, CDR2 SVGEGT. CDR3 sequence (DNA): TGTGCCAGCAGTTATCACGGGGGACTAGCCAAAAACATTCAGTACTTC. Its translation: CASSYHGGLAKNIQYF.